These 12 T cell receptor beta chains share one sample of origin, sequenced in a study of shared clonotypes between healthy human individuals. Profiling relied on immunoSEQ multiplex PCR, and the TCRdb table lists in-frame clones only, not all of them. The data show 2 million to 2.5 million clones, about nine tenths seen once. Material: naive CD4+ T cells from PBMCs. Regarding subset: CD45RA+ positively selected. The receptors were gathered from a man between 18 and 35 years old in good health. Some clones in this sample may be carry-over from other donors' samples.

This clone has a single count. The DNA for the CDR3 is TGTGCCAGCAGCCAGGGACAGGGGAAATCCAAAAACATTCAGTACTTC. Residues: CASSQGQGKSKNIQYF. The chain carries TRBV11-3 and TRBJ2-4, with 10 bases fitting TRBD1. This CDR3 contains 16 residues. V lost 5 bases and J lost 2; bases outside the gene matches: 6. The germline CDR1 and CDR2 sequences are SGHNT and YENEEA.

The V and J genes are TRBV7-2 and TRBJ1-2; maybe TRBD1 (5 bases). The CDR3 spans 12 residues. The V end was cut by 0 bases, the J end by 8 bases, with 7 bases between. The germline V gene encodes CDR1 SGHTA and CDR2 FQGNSA. The CDR3 protein is CASSLARGGYTF. The CDR3 bases are TGTGCCAGCAGCTTAGCGAGGGGCGGCTACACCTTC.

The chain combines TRBV27 with TRBJ2-5; unclear D gene. Trimming stripped 5 bases from V and 4 bases from J, with 8 bases between. Germline V lookup: CDR1 MNHEY, CDR2 SMNVEV (reference sequence). The CDR3 loop spans 12 amino acids. CDR3 loop: CASSRMGETQYF. The CDR3 region has the DNA TGTGCCAGCAGTCGGATGGGAGAGACCCAGTACTTC.

This rearrangement joins TRBV29-1 to TRBJ1-2; no reliable D call. Trimming took off 3 bases at V and 6 bases at J, with 11 bases between the two ends. The germline CDR1 and CDR2 sequences are SQVTM and ANQGSEA. CDR3 length: 12 amino acids. CDR3 sequence reads: CSVDRKLHGYTF. CDR3 bases: TGCAGCGTTGATAGAAAGTTACATGGCTACACCTTC. Looking up the rest from reference TRBV29-1 and TRBJ1-2 gives the full variable domain: SAVISQKPSRDICQRGTSLTIQCQVDSQVTMMFWYRQQPGQSLTLIATANQGSEATYESGFVIDKFPISRPNLTFSTLTVSNMSPEDSSIYLCSVDRKLHGYTFGSGTRLTVV.

V usage is TRBV28 and J usage is TRBJ2-7; 7 bases align to TRBD1. Trimming cost V 7 bases and J 2 bases; bases outside gene matches: 2. The germline CDR1 and CDR2 sequences are MDHEN and SYDVKM. The CDR3 extends over 12 amino acids. This chain's CDR3 is CASIDRAYEQYF. CDR3 in DNA: TGTGCCAGCATTGACAGGGCCTACGAGCAGTACTTC.

The CDR3 sequence: CASSLFRLGRGGEKLFF. The CDR3 region has the DNA TGTGCCAGCAGCTTATTCCGTTTGGGCAGGGGAGGTGAAAAACTGTTTTTT. This chain joins TRBV7-9 and TRBJ1-4; perhaps TRBD1 as D (6 bases). Germline-derived CDR1 and CDR2 are SEHNR and FQNEAQ (reference sequence). V was shortened by 2 bases and J by 7 bases, with 20 bases between the two germline ends. This CDR3 is built from 17 residues.

The chain carries TRBV7-2 and TRBJ2-3, with 7 bases lining up with TRBD2. The length of the CDR3 is 15 residues. V trimming: 8 bases; J trimming: 0 bases; junction bases outside the gene matches: 8. Germline V gene sequence: CDR1 SGHTA, CDR2 FQGNSA. The CDR3 spells CASPSRRGSTDTQYF. As DNA, the CDR3 is TGTGCCAGCCCGAGCCGGCGGGGGAGCACAGATACGCAGTATTTT.

This chain links TRBV19 with TRBJ2-3, with 12 bases lining up with TRBD2. This CDR3 is 15 amino acids long. The ends lost 2 bases at V and 5 bases at J; junction bases unmatched: 2. The germline V gene encodes CDR1 LNHDA and CDR2 SQIVND (reference sequence). CDR3 sequence reads: CASSITSGRRDTQYF. The CDR3 nucleotides are TGTGCCAGTAGTATAACTAGCGGGAGGCGAGATACGCAGTATTTT.

This chain connects TRBV7-2 to TRBJ1-5; unclear D gene. The V end was cut by 3 bases, the J end by 1 base, with 13 bases between. The CDR3 sequence is 16 residues long. In germline, CDR1 is SGHTA, CDR2 FQGNSA. The DNA of the CDR3 is TGTGCCAGCAGCTTCCAAAGCGGGGTAAGCAATCAGCCCCAGCATTTT. Amino acid sequence: CASSFQSGVSNQPQHF.

Turning to this clone: Other DNA sequences from this sample encode an identical CDR3 as well. This rearrangement joins TRBV9 to TRBJ2-2; no clear D gene. Germline V lookup: CDR1 SGDLS, CDR2 YYNGEE. The V and J ends lost 0 bases and 4 bases respectively, with 4 bases between them. This CDR3 has 13 amino acids. The CDR3 DNA reads TGTGCCAGCAGCGTAGGACTCACCGGGGAGCTGTTTTTT. Protein sequence: CASSVGLTGELFF. The full variable domain, its missing parts supplied by reference TRBV9 and TRBJ2-2, is DSGVTQTPKHLITATGQRVTLRCSPRSGDLSVYWYQQSLDQGLQFLIQYYNGEERAKGNILERFSAQQFPDLHSELNLSSLELGDSALYFCASSVGLTGELFFGEGSRLTVL.

The J gene is TRBJ2-2, the V gene TRBV9, with a possible D match to TRBD2 (5 bases). CDR3 length: 15 amino acids. CDR1 and CDR2 (germline): SGDLS, YYNGEE. Trimming stripped 3 bases from V and 5 bases from J, with 14 bases between. The CDR3 DNA is TGTGCCAGCAGCGAGCAGGACTGGATGACCGGGGAGCTGTTTTTT. Its protein is CASSEQDWMTGELFF. The whole variable domain, filled in from reference TRBV9 and TRBJ2-2, reads DSGVTQTPKHLITATGQRVTLRCSPRSGDLSVYWYQQSLDQGLQFLIQYYNGEERAKGNILERFSAQQFPDLHSELNLSSLELGDSALYFCASSEQDWMTGELFFGEGSRLTVL.

V usage is TRBV18 and J usage is TRBJ1-4; possibly TRBD1 for D (5 bases). The CDR3 has 13 amino acids. In germline, CDR1 is KGHSH, CDR2 LQKENI. Trimming cost V 3 bases and J 7 bases, with 9 bases left between them. The CDR3 nucleotides are TGTGCCAGCTCACCGACAGCTGGTGAAAAACTGTTTTTT. It specifies CASSPTAGEKLFF.